These T cell receptor beta chains were read from a single sample in a study of T cells after yellow fever vaccination. TCRdb reprocessed the 5' RACE reads via MiXCR and lists one record per CDR3 protein. The sample holds about 120,000 distinct CDR3 sequences, roughly 15% seen once. The input for sequencing was CD8+ T cells sorted from PBMCs, taken 5 days after the yellow fever booster vaccination. These receptors came from a man aged 18 to 30 who received the YFV17D yellow fever vaccine. The CDR3 runs from the conserved cysteine through the conserved F or W. Each record gives: J gene, V gene, clone size, D gene, CDR3 DNA, CDR3 protein. The D gene is left open where the match is weak. The size entry is marked missing in some rows and otherwise reads once, few, many or a size class.

>TRBJ2-1|TRBV7-3|NA|TRBD2
TGTGCCAGCAGCTTACTAGCGGGTCGGGGCAATGAGCAGTTCTTC
CASSLLAGRGNEQFF
>TRBJ2-1|TRBV9|few|TRBD2
TGTGCCAGCAGCCCCTACCTAGCGGGGCTATCGAATGAGCAGTTCTTC
CASSPYLAGLSNEQFF
>TRBJ1-5|TRBV7-2|NA|NA
TGTGCCAGCGGTAGCAATCAGCCCCAGCATTTT
CASGSNQPQHF
>TRBJ2-3|TRBV19|once|NA
TGTGCCAGTAGTATCGCCTGGCGGGGAGATACGCAGTATTTT
CASSIAWRGDTQYF
>TRBJ1-1|TRBV6-5|NA|NA
TGTGCCAGCAGTTACTCCGGCGGAGTTGAAGCTTTCTTT
CASSYSGGVEAFF
>TRBJ2-5|TRBV4-2|few|TRBD2
TGTGCCAGCAGCCAAGATCGGGGGGGGCCAGAGACCCAGTACTTC
CASSQDRGGPETQYF
>TRBJ2-1|TRBV10-3|NA|NA
TGTGCCATCAGTGAGTTGACCAATATGGGGCTCAATGAGCAGTTCTTC
CAISELTNMGLNEQFF
>TRBJ2-2|TRBV7-2|NA|NA
TGTGCCAGCAGCCGAGAGACAGCAAACACCGGGGAGCTGTTTTTT
CASSRETANTGELFF
>TRBJ2-7|TRBV5-1|few|TRBD2
TGCGCCAGCAGCTTGGCCAGGACTAGCGTCGACGAGCAGTACTTC
CASSLARTSVDEQYF
>TRBJ2-2|TRBV6-2/TRBV6-3|NA|TRBD1
TGTGCCAGCAGTTACTCGAGGCGGACAGGGAACACCGGGGAGCTGTTTTTT
CASSYSRRTGNTGELFF
>TRBJ1-6|TRBV7-9|NA|TRBD1
TGTGCCAGCAGCCAGACAGGGAACTCCTATAATTCACCCCTCCACTTT
CASSQTGNSYNSPLHF
>TRBJ2-5|TRBV7-9|few|TRBD2
TGTGCCAGCACCCCCCTCCTGCGGGGGGAAGAGACCCAGTACTTC
CASTPLLRGEETQYF
>TRBJ2-2|TRBV27|NA|TRBD1
TGTGCCAGCAGCCCTCTGGACAGGGTAAAAGCCGGGGAGCTGTTTTTT
CASSPLDRVKAGELFF
>TRBJ2-5|TRBV9|few|NA
TGTGCCAGCAGCGTAGTGGCTAGCCCTAAAGAGACCCAGTACTTC
CASSVVASPKETQYF
>TRBJ2-3|TRBV6-6|NA|NA
TGTGCCAGCAGTTACGTTCAGCCGAGCACAGATACGCAGTATTTT
CASSYVQPSTDTQYF
>TRBJ2-5|TRBV20-1|NA|NA
TGCAGTGCTAGAGACGGGGGCTTCCAAGAGACCCAGTACTTC
CSARDGGFQETQYF
>TRBJ2-7|TRBV6-5|few|TRBD1
TGTGCCAGCAGTAAAGGGACAGGGGGCTACGAGCAGTACTTC
CASSKGTGGYEQYF
>TRBJ2-1|TRBV29-1|few|TRBD2
TGCAGCGTTTTGGGACTAGGGGCCTACAATGAGCAGTTCTTC
CSVLGLGAYNEQFF
>TRBJ1-2|TRBV7-6|NA|NA
TGTGCCAGCAGCGCAGGGGATGGCTACACCTTC
CASSAGDGYTF
>TRBJ2-2|TRBV6-5|NA|TRBD1
TGTGCCAGCATGGGGGACAGGGGGCAGACCGGGGAGCTGTTTTTT
CASMGDRGQTGELFF
>TRBJ1-1|TRBV29-1|few|NA
TGCAGCGTTGGCAGGACGGGGCTTATGAACACTGAAGCTTTCTTT
CSVGRTGLMNTEAFF
>TRBJ2-1|TRBV6-5|NA|NA
TGTGCCAGCAGTTACGTCGCAGGGGAACGTGGTGAGCAGTTCTTC
CASSYVAGERGEQFF
>TRBJ1-2|TRBV12-3/TRBV12-4|few|NA
NA
CASSFGPGSYGYTF
>TRBJ1-1|TRBV12-3/TRBV12-4|NA|NA
TGTGCCAGCAGTCTAGGGGTGCCTGAAGCTTTCTTT
CASSLGVPEAFF
>TRBJ2-5|TRBV12-5|NA|NA
TGTGCTAGTGGCAAGGGGACAACGCTCCAAGAGACCCAGTACTTC
CASGKGTTLQETQYF
>TRBJ2-2|TRBV11-2|few|NA
TGTGCCAGCAGCTTTGGACCCTACACCGGGGAGCTGTTTTTT
CASSFGPYTGELFF
>TRBJ2-1|TRBV6-4|many|TRBD2
TGTGCCAGCAGTGAAACTAGCGGGGGGGCACATGAGCAGTTCTTC
CASSETSGGAHEQFF
>TRBJ1-5|TRBV10-3|many|NA
TGTGCCATCTCAGGGGGCAATCAGCCCCAGCATTTT
CAISGGNQPQHF
>TRBJ2-1|TRBV7-3|NA|NA
TGTGCCAGCAGCTTAGGAGCCAGGGGTGATGAGCAGTTCTTC
CASSLGARGDEQFF
>TRBJ1-1|TRBV7-7|few|NA
TGTGCTAGCAGCTTAGGGAGCCCCGGGGCTGAAGCTTTCTTT
CASSLGSPGAEAFF
>TRBJ1-2|TRBV4-1|NA|TRBD1
TGCGCCAGCAGCCCACGGGACAGGGGGAGCTATGGCTACACCTTC
CASSPRDRGSYGYTF
>TRBJ2-1|TRBV7-9|few|TRBD2
TGTGCCAGCAGCCCTGACCCTAGCGGGGCCTACAATGAGCAGTTCTTC
CASSPDPSGAYNEQFF
>TRBJ2-7|TRBV15|few|NA
TGTGCCACCAGCAGAGGGGAAGGGGGGTTGGAGTACGAGCAGTACTTC
CATSRGEGGLEYEQYF
>TRBJ1-2|TRBV11-2|few|NA
TGTGCCAGCGGAGGGAATTATGGCTACACCTTC
CASGGNYGYTF
>TRBJ2-1|TRBV5-1|NA|TRBD2
TGCGCCAGCAGCGCATCCTTAGCGGGGGCTTATAATGAGCAGTTCTTC
CASSASLAGAYNEQFF
>TRBJ2-1|TRBV12-3/TRBV12-4|few|NA
TGTGCCAGCAGTTTAAACAGGGCTCCCTCCTACAATGAGCAGTTCTTC
CASSLNRAPSYNEQFF
>TRBJ1-1|TRBV27|few|NA
TGTGCCAGCAGGTTGGAAGTGAACACTGAAGCTTTCTTT
CASRLEVNTEAFF
>TRBJ2-2|TRBV6-4|many|TRBD1
TGTGCCAGCAGTGAGGAGACAGGGGGCACCGGGGAGCTGTTTTTT
CASSEETGGTGELFF
>TRBJ1-1|TRBV7-2|few|NA
TGTGCCAGCAGCTTAAACACAGGGAGGACTGAAGCTTTCTTT
CASSLNTGRTEAFF
>TRBJ2-6|TRBV19|few|NA
TGTGCCAGTAGTATATTCGGGGCTGCTGGGGCCAACGTCCTGACTTTC
CASSIFGAAGANVLTF